What follows describes a single TCR beta chain. The CDR3 has 13 amino acids. Germline CDR1 is SGHTA and CDR2 is FQGNSA. V shed 3 bases and J shed 2 bases, with 7 bases lying between them. Followed over time, Seattle patients had been enrolled while infection was active. The data originate from a study of blood T cell repertoires in COVID-19. Across the study: The United States, Italy and Spain provided the acute and convalescent COVID-19 samples. Sources were T cells, B-cell-depleted T cells, or PBMCs; the material itself was cDNA or gDNA.

Authors' processing steps: It was from reference gene primer amplification that nucleated cell counts were estimated. Sequencing used immunoSEQ multiplex PCR; TCRdb keeps in-frame clones, though not all of them. V, J and clone size are taken as reported in that table, and D and trimming were inferred from the DNA itself. The sample lists 50,000 to 60,000 clones; approximately 83% were seen once. This clonotype originated in an elderly man with COVID-19, enrolled during active disease. Sequencing used peripheral blood. The chain has TRBV7-2 and TRBJ2-5; the D gene is possibly TRBD2 (6 bases). CDR3 bases: TGTGCCAGCAGCTTTGGGACTCAAGAGACCCAGTACTTC. Translating gives CASSFGTQETQYF.